The T cell receptor (beta chain) under discussion was sequenced for a study of T cells in Graves' hyperthyroidism and ophthalmopathy. Overall study results and limits: Blood also contained most expanded thyroid clonotypes above 0.001. Separation of ophthalmopathy from stable hyperthyroidism was achieved by a 13 V-J model.

It was RNA transcripts that yielded the amplified TCR beta CDR3 regions. Researchers ran a first-round RT-PCR on the TCR CDR3 using the HTBI primer set. Each CDR3 protein is one row after TCRdb ran MiXCR on the multiplex PCR reads. The sample lists under 400,000 distinct CDR3 sequences, roughly 15% occurring once. Germline loops: CDR1 MNHNS, CDR2 SASEGT. V shed 2 bases and J shed 0 bases, with 20 bases lying between them. The CDR3 loop spans 19 amino acids. As regards this clonotype: What it binds is unknown.

The receptor was isolated from a woman in her sixties or seventies with Graves' ophthalmopathy. Sequences were obtained from blood. This rearrangement joins TRBV6-1 to TRBJ2-1; D is possibly TRBD2 (6 bases). CDR3 loop: CASSEFLTSGGSSYNEQFF. CDR3 coding DNA: TGTGCCAGCAGTGAATTTTTGACGTCCGGGGGAAGCTCCTACAATGAGCAGTTCTTC.